These 30 T cell receptor beta chains originate from one sample sequenced in a study of CD8 T cells in Susac syndrome. RNA amounts of about 0.45 to 1 ug underwent reverse transcription with random hexamers. Each CDR3 protein gets one entry after TCRdb re-called the immunoSEQ multiplex PCR reads with MiXCR. Of approximately 190,000 distinct CDR3 sequences in the sample, approximately 94% were seen once. The sample comprised CD4+ T cells from PBMCs. These TCRs come from a human donor in good health.

The rearrangement links TRBV10-3 to TRBJ2-5, with 8 bases identical to TRBD1. CDR3 length equals 12 residues. The V segment lost 11 bases and the J segment 5 bases; nucleotides outside the gene matches: 7. Germline V lookup: CDR1 ENHRY, CDR2 SYGVKD. The CDR3 DNA reads as TGTGCCGCACAGGGGGTCCAGGAGACCCAGTACTTC. It encodes CAAQGVQETQYF.

The chain links TRBV30 to TRBJ2-7; 8 positions agree with TRBD1. Germline V gene lookup returns CDR1 GTSNPN and CDR2 SVGIG (reference sequence). CDR3 length: 15 amino acids. With V trimmed by 5 bases and J by 6 bases, 15 bases remained unmatched. CDR3 residues: CAWGLTGVMIGEQYF. CDR3 nucleotide sequence: TGTGCCTGGGGTTTGACAGGGGTCATGATCGGCGAGCAGTACTTC.

The genes are TRBV23-1 and TRBJ2-3; D uncertain. TRBV23-1 is assigned to the ORF class and has an uncertain function. This CDR3 comprises 13 residues. V was trimmed by 0 bases and J by 11 bases, leaving 12 bases between them. The CDR3 DNA reads TGCGCCAGCAGTCAATCCTTGAGGACGAGGCAGTATTTT. It codes for CASSQSLRTRQYF.

This clonotype was detected only once. The chain links TRBV28 to TRBJ1-1; D uncertain. Germline CDR1 is MDHEN and CDR2 is SYDVKM. CDR3 length equals 14 residues. With 1 base removed from V and 7 bases from J, the gap between germline ends came to 13 bases. This chain's CDR3 is CASSLSWADGEAFF. The CDR3 nucleotides read TGTGCCAGCAGTTTATCTTGGGCTGACGGTGAAGCTTTCTTT.

The V and J genes are TRBV7-8 and TRBJ2-7, with 7 bases matching TRBD1. The junction had 4 bases not matched to a gene; V was cut back by 1 base and J by 1 base. CDR1 is SGHVS, CDR2 FQNEAQ, per germline. The CDR3 contains 15 residues. This CDR3 is CASSLGPDRSYEQYV. CDR3 in DNA: TGTGCCAGCAGCTTAGGCCCGGACAGGTCCTACGAGCAGTACGTC.

This clonotype was counted a few times. The V call is TRBV5-4, the J call TRBJ2-1; D is ambiguous. The V end lost 0 bases, the J end lost 2 bases, and 6 bases lay between the germline ends. CDR3 length: 14 residues. Germline V gives CDR1 SGHNT, CDR2 YYREEE (reference sequence). CDR3 coding DNA: TGTGCCAGCAGCTTGGACAGCCCCTACAATGAGCAGTTCTTC. Protein product: CASSLDSPYNEQFF.

The chain couples TRBV6-1 to TRBJ1-2; no definite D call. The CDR3 is made up of 11 amino acids. V was pared by 8 bases and J by 6 bases, with 10 bases between. The germline gives CDR1 MNHNS, CDR2 SASEGT. Here the CDR3 reads CASAPKDGYTF. The CDR3 DNA reads as TGTGCCAGCGCGCCCAAGGATGGCTACACCTTC.

This chain uses TRBV29-1 with TRBJ2-1, with D unresolved. This CDR3 has 11 residues. Germline lookup yields CDR1 SQVTM and CDR2 ANQGSEA. Between the trimmed V and J ends, which lost 6 bases and 4 bases, there was a span of 7 bases. In nucleotides, the CDR3 is TGCAGCGTGGGCGATTACAATGAGCAGTTCTTC. Translating it yields CSVGDYNEQFF.

The chain employs TRBV7-2 and TRBJ1-2; D not certain. The CDR3 has 15 residues. V was shortened by 2 bases and J by 8 bases, with 18 bases between the two germline ends. Germline lookup yields CDR1 SGHTA and CDR2 FQGNSA. Written as DNA, the CDR3 is TGTGCCAGCAGCTTAAAAGGGTCCGCCCCGGGGGGCTACACCTTC. Protein sequence: CASSLKGSAPGGYTF.

The gene calls are TRBV11-2 and TRBJ2-1, with D uncertain. The V end lost 5 bases, the J end lost 14 bases, and 19 bases lay between the germline ends. Germline CDR1 is SGHAT and CDR2 is FQNNGV. The CDR3 totals 13 residues. CDR3 in DNA: TGTGCCAGCAGCCTCCACTTATCTTGGGAAGAGTTCTTC. Amino acids: CASSLHLSWEEFF.

The chain uses TRBV6-1 and TRBJ2-1; no definite D call. V lost 4 bases, J lost 7 bases, and 8 bases lay in between. CDR3 length equals 12 residues. Germline CDR1 and CDR2: MNHNS and SASEGT. The CDR3 DNA follows: TGTGCCAGCAGTGCCTCCGGGAATGAGCAGTTCTTC. Encoded protein: CASSASGNEQFF.

The chain links TRBV12-3 or TRBV12-4 to TRBJ2-7; D remains ambiguous. CDR3 length equals 14 residues. Trimming removed 3 bases from V and 2 bases from J, with 11 bases in between. Here the CDR3 DNA reads TGTGCCAGCAGTTTTCTTCGGCAGACCTACGAGCAGTACTTC. Protein: CASSFLRQTYEQYF.

This chain uses TRBV2 with TRBJ2-7, with a possible D match to TRBD1 (6 bases). V was clipped by 8 bases and J by 5 bases, with 22 bases between them. CDR1 and CDR2 from the germline V gene are SNHLY and FYNNEI. The CDR3 consists of 15 residues. The CDR3 spells CASRSSRGRRDEQYF. The CDR3 nucleotides read TGTGCCAGCCGTTCGAGCAGGGGACGCAGGGACGAGCAGTACTTC.

The CDR3 protein is CSVGAPGEQYV. The DNA for the CDR3 is TGCAGCGTTGGAGCCCCGGGGGAGCAGTACGTC. V usage is TRBV29-1 and J usage is TRBJ2-7; D possibly corresponds to TRBD2 (5 bases). The CDR3 is 11 residues long. The germline CDR1 and CDR2 sequences are SQVTM and ANQGSEA. V lost 4 bases to trimming and J lost 7 bases, with 11 bases between them.

V usage is TRBV3-1 and J usage is TRBJ1-2; D unclear. There are 13 residues in the CDR3. CDR1 and CDR2 from the germline V gene are LGHDT and YNNKEL (reference sequence). The V end was cut by 1 base, the J end by 8 bases, with 11 bases between. CDR3 region: CASSQVSRRGYTF. The DNA of the CDR3 is TGTGCCAGCAGCCAAGTCAGTCGGCGGGGCTACACCTTC.

The V gene is TRBV6-5, the J gene TRBJ2-3, with D tentatively TRBD1 (6 bases). The length of the CDR3 is 15 residues. V lost 6 bases, J lost 8 bases, and 21 bases lay in between. CDR1 is MNHEY and CDR2 is SVGAGI in the germline V gene. CDR3: CASSRPTGIGGTQYF. CDR3 coding DNA: TGTGCCAGCAGCCGCCCAACAGGGATCGGTGGTACGCAGTATTTT.

The chain uses TRBV6-1 and TRBJ2-5; 9 nucleotides agree with TRBD1. Unmatched junction bases numbered 10, after V lost 3 bases and J lost 5 bases. The CDR3 covers 16 residues. Germline V CDR1 and CDR2: MNHNS, SASEGT. In DNA, the CDR3 is TGTGCCAGCAGTGACAGGCAGGACAGGGGAAGGGAGACCCAGTACTTC. It yields the protein CASSDRQDRGRETQYF.

The rearrangement uses TRBV29-1 and TRBJ1-2, with 9 bases aligning to TRBD1. V shed 7 bases and J 5 bases; nucleotides not matched to a gene: 8. Germline V gene sequence: CDR1 SQVTM, CDR2 ANQGSEA. This CDR3 contains 13 residues. Here the CDR3 reads CSANTQGAYGYTF. CDR3 DNA sequence: TGCAGCGCTAACACACAGGGGGCGTATGGCTACACCTTC.

The chain is built from TRBV7-9 and TRBJ2-7; D may correspond to TRBD1 or TRBD2 (5 bases each). The CDR3 consists of 13 residues. The germline V gene encodes CDR1 SEHNR and CDR2 FQNEAQ (reference sequence). Trimming shortened V by 1 base and J by 7 bases, and 11 bases separated the two germline ends. DNA for the CDR3: TGTGCCAGCAGCTTAGGAGGGGTCTTGGAGCAGTACTTC. This sequence encodes CASSLGGVLEQYF.

The chain is built from TRBV7-3 and TRBJ1-1, with D possibly matching TRBD1 (5 bases). Germline CDR1 SGHTA, CDR2 FQGTGA. V was clipped by 0 bases and J by 5 bases, with 7 bases between them. This CDR3 is 13 amino acids long. CDR3 DNA: TGTGCCAGCAGCTTAACAGGGGAGACTGAAGCTTTCTTT. Translated: CASSLTGETEAFF.

V usage is TRBV7-9 and J usage is TRBJ2-5, with TRBD2 matching over 9 bases. This CDR3 has 14 amino acids. CDR1 and CDR2 (germline): SEHNR, FQNEAQ (reference sequence). J was trimmed by 4 bases and V by 3 bases; bases with no gene match: 3. CDR3 bases: TGTGCCAGCAGCTTTCAGGGACTAGCAGAGACCCAGTACTTC. Translated, it gives CASSFQGLAETQYF.

J is TRBJ1-2 and V is TRBV25-1; D is perhaps TRBD1 (5 bases). V lost 5 bases and J 6 bases, leaving 19 bases between the germline ends. Germline V gene lookup returns CDR1 MGHDK and CDR2 SYGVNS. The CDR3 length is 15 residues. The DNA for the CDR3 is TGTGCCAGCAGTCGATCGGGACCTGCCGAGGATGGCTACACCTTC. Translated: CASSRSGPAEDGYTF.

This clonotype was observed a single time. The CDR3: CASSVGFGPGPGANVLTF. The CDR3 nucleotides are TGTGCCAGCAGCGTAGGTTTCGGACCCGGCCCTGGGGCCAACGTCCTGACTTTC. This chain uses TRBV9 with TRBJ2-6; D unclear. This CDR3 comprises 18 residues. In germline, CDR1 is SGDLS, CDR2 YYNGEE. Trimming took off 0 bases at V and 2 bases at J, with 15 bases between the two ends.

The chain's CDR3 is CASSLEGQAYEQYF. In DNA, the CDR3 is TGCGCCAGCAGCTTGGAAGGGCAGGCCTACGAGCAGTACTTC. The J gene is TRBJ2-7, the V gene TRBV5-1; D uncertain. With 0 bases removed from V and 2 bases from J, the gap between germline ends came to 9 bases. Germline loops: CDR1 SGHRS, CDR2 YFSETQ. The CDR3 contains 14 residues.

The gene calls are TRBV20-1 and TRBJ2-2; TRBD1 matches 12 bases. The length of the CDR3 is 16 residues. Germline lookup yields CDR1 DFQATT and CDR2 SNEGSKA (reference sequence). The V segment lost 1 base and the J segment 7 bases; nucleotides outside the gene matches: 7. Here the CDR3 reads CSARGGGTGGSGELFF. CDR3 sequence (DNA): TGCAGTGCTAGAGGGGGAGGGACAGGGGGCAGCGGGGAGCTGTTTTTT.

CDR3 bases: TGCAGTGCTAGTACTAGCGGGGGTGGAGCAGATACGCAGTATTTT. This gives the protein CSASTSGGGADTQYF. The chain couples TRBV20-1 to TRBJ2-3; TRBD2 matches at 11 bases. From germline, CDR1 is DFQATT and CDR2 SNEGSKA (reference sequence). Trimming removed 3 bases from V and 4 bases from J; junction bases left unmatched: 6. The CDR3 runs 15 residues.

In this sample, this clonotype turned up once. V gene TRBV6-1 combines with J gene TRBJ2-7; D might be TRBD1 or TRBD2, each matching 5 bases. V was cut by 0 bases and J by 0 bases, with 9 bases left in between. CDR3 length: 15 residues. CDR1 MNHNS and CDR2 SASEGT come from the germline V gene. CDR3 in DNA: TGTGCCAGCAGTGAAGCCGGGACGCTCTCCTACGAGCAGTACTTC. Amino acids: CASSEAGTLSYEQYF.

This chain links TRBV28 with TRBJ1-5; unclear D gene. Germline V gene lookup returns CDR1 MDHEN and CDR2 SYDVKM. V gave up 3 bases and J gave up 1 base, with 4 bases separating them. This CDR3 has 13 residues. The CDR3 is CASSLVSNQPQHF. CDR3 nucleotides: TGTGCCAGCAGTTTGGTCAGCAATCAGCCCCAGCATTTT. Full variable domain (remainder filled in from reference TRBV28 and TRBJ1-5): DVKVTQSSRYLVKRTGEKVFLECVQDMDHENMFWYRQDPGLGLRLIYFSYDVKMKEKGDIPEGYSVSREKKERFSLILESASTNQTSMYLCASSLVSNQPQHFGDGTRLSIL.

The V gene is TRBV29-1, the J gene TRBJ1-1; the D is unclear. The V and J ends lost 2 bases and 3 bases respectively, with 10 bases between them. CDR1 and CDR2 from the germline V gene are SQVTM and ANQGSEA. The CDR3 totals 13 residues. The CDR3 DNA is TGCAGCGTTGAACTGAAGACGGACACTGAAGCTTTCTTT. Amino acid sequence: CSVELKTDTEAFF.

This sequence joins TRBV29-1 and TRBJ2-4; D perhaps matches TRBD1 (6 bases). The V gene's germline CDR1 is SQVTM and CDR2 ANQGSEA. V was clipped by 5 bases and J by 2 bases, with 13 bases between them. This CDR3 region has 14 residues. CDR3 DNA sequence: TGCAGCGTTCATCAGGGGATAACCAAAAACATTCAGTACTTC. Protein: CSVHQGITKNIQYF.